The 21 T cell receptor beta chains below were found in one sample sequenced in a study of blood T cells in healthy people across ages. A second PCR, run for roughly 7 to 12 cycles, used a sample-barcoded 5' primer plus a J-beta primer mix. A single record per CDR3 protein comes from TCRdb applying MiXCR to the 5' RACE reads. The sample has roughly 1,500,000 distinct CDR3 sequences; 30% to 40% are singletons. The sample comprised blood. Every receptor here comes from a woman in her 30s in good health.

The chain uses TRBV3-1 and TRBJ1-2; weak D call: TRBD1 (5 bases). This CDR3 has 14 residues. Per the germline V gene, CDR1 is LGHDT and CDR2 is YNNKEL (reference sequence). Trimming pared 4 bases from V and 7 bases from J, leaving 16 bases between. The CDR3 coding sequence is TGTGCCAGCAGCCGATCGGGGGGGGGGACTGGCTACACCTTC. This codes for CASSRSGGGTGYTF.

V is TRBV2 and J is TRBJ1-1, with D tentatively TRBD1 (6 bases). Deletions cut 6 bases from V and 4 bases from J, with 12 bases between. CDR1 SNHLY and CDR2 FYNNEI come from the germline V gene. CDR3 length: 13 amino acids. The CDR3 spells CASRVDSSTEAFF. The CDR3 DNA is TGTGCCAGCAGGGTGGACAGTTCCACTGAAGCTTTCTTT.

There are a few counts of this clonotype. The CDR3 loop reads CARGNEGFGYTF. CDR3 DNA: TGTGCCAGAGGTAATGAAGGGTTTGGCTACACCTTC. The genes are TRBV6-5 and TRBJ1-2; D remains ambiguous. V lost 9 bases, J lost 7 bases, and 15 bases lay in between. CDR1 and CDR2 (germline): MNHEY, SVGAGI. The CDR3 totals 12 residues.

Only a few counts were recorded for this clonotype. The rearrangement joins TRBV7-2 to TRBJ2-1, with 7 positions matching TRBD1. V shed 2 bases and J 1 base; nucleotides not matched to a gene: 11. Germline loops: CDR1 SGHTA, CDR2 FQGNSA. CDR3 length equals 18 residues. As DNA, the CDR3 is TGTGCCAGCAGCTTAAGACCCCCCCGACAGGGTTCCTACAATGAGCAGTTCTTC. This translates into CASSLRPPRQGSYNEQFF.

This clonotype was detected only a few times. The chain carries TRBV27 and TRBJ2-5; the match to TRBD2 covers 13 bases. Germline V gene data show CDR1 as MNHEY and CDR2 as SMNVEV (reference sequence). This CDR3 has 17 amino acids. V lost 3 bases and J lost 5; bases outside the gene matches: 9. For the CDR3, the DNA is TGTGCCAGCAGTTTGGGGGGACTAGCGGGACCTGGGGAGACCCAGTACTTC. Protein sequence: CASSLGGLAGPGETQYF.

This clonotype has ten or more counts. The genes are TRBV7-9 and TRBJ2-1; weak D call: TRBD1 (5 bases). V was shortened by 5 bases and J by 5 bases, with 16 bases between the two germline ends. Germline assignment: CDR1 SEHNR and CDR2 FQNEAQ (reference sequence). This CDR3 is built from 15 residues. As DNA, the CDR3 is TGTGCCAGCAGCCTAGGGCCAAACAGGAACAATGAGCAGTTCTTC. Translated, it gives CASSLGPNRNNEQFF.

This clonotype was observed a handful of times. This chain uses TRBV7-8 with TRBJ2-1; the D gene is possibly TRBD2 (5 bases). The germline gives CDR1 SGHVS, CDR2 FQNEAQ. The CDR3 runs to 17 residues. The V and J ends lost 1 base and 0 bases respectively, with 13 bases between them. The CDR3 DNA sequence: TGTGCCAGCAGCTTAGGTATGGGTGGGAGCTCCTACAATGAGCAGTTCTTC. Translated, it gives CASSLGMGGSSYNEQFF.

The gene calls are TRBV7-9 and TRBJ1-2; weak D call: TRBD1 (5 bases). This CDR3 has 14 amino acids. V was shortened by 5 bases and J by 5 bases, with 15 bases between the two germline ends. The germline V gene encodes CDR1 SEHNR and CDR2 FQNEAQ (reference sequence). The CDR3 sequence is CASSETGSKYGYTF. As DNA, the CDR3 is TGTGCCAGCAGCGAAACAGGCTCGAAATATGGCTACACCTTC.

V is TRBV5-1 and J is TRBJ1-2; D possibly corresponds to TRBD1 (6 bases). The germline gives CDR1 SGHRS, CDR2 YFSETQ. Trimming pared 0 bases from V and 7 bases from J, leaving 10 bases between. The length of the CDR3 is 13 residues. The CDR3 region has the DNA TGCGCCAGCAGCTTGGGGGGGGCTCGTGGCTACACCTTC. Translation: CASSLGGARGYTF.

This chain uses TRBV11-1 with TRBJ2-4; 12 bases match TRBD2. The CDR3 is 22 residues long. With V trimmed by 1 base and J by 2 bases, 18 bases remained unmatched. Germline loops: CDR1 SGHAT, CDR2 FQDESV (reference sequence). CDR3 bases: TGTGCCAGCAGCTTAGTCCTAGGAGCTAGCGGGGGGGACCTGTTATCCAAAAACATTCAGTACTTC. Translated, it gives CASSLVLGASGGDLLSKNIQYF.

On this clonotype: Its ends do not fully match the called genes, so a read error is possible. This chain links TRBV10-3 with TRBJ1-5; 7 positions match TRBD1. Germline CDR1 ENHRY, CDR2 SYGVKD. The CDR3 totals 14 residues. This CDR3 is CAIRESGGTQPQHF. CDR3 bases: TGTGCCATCAGGGAGTCAGGGGGTACCCAGCCCCAGCATTTT.

As to this clonotype: A read error is possible here, since a much larger clone lies one base away. The chain couples TRBV10-3 to TRBJ1-2; D unresolved. Germline V gene data show CDR1 as ENHRY and CDR2 as SYGVKD. This CDR3 is 14 amino acids long. This chain's CDR3 is CAISGRTENYGHTF. The DNA of the CDR3 is TGTGCCATCAGTGGACGGACGGAGAACTATGGCCACACCTTC.

This clonotype was detected a few times. The chain employs TRBV15 and TRBJ2-7; D unclear. Trimming removed 3 bases at V and 1 base at J, with 19 bases between. The CDR3 contains 17 residues. CDR1 is LNHNV, CDR2 YYDKDF, per germline (reference sequence). CDR3 region: CATSSLPVAGASYEQYF. The CDR3 region has the DNA TGTGCCACCAGCAGCCTACCCGTGGCAGGAGCTTCCTACGAGCAGTACTTC.

The V and J genes are TRBV9 and TRBJ1-1; TRBD1 might be the D (5 bases). The V gene's germline CDR1 is SGDLS and CDR2 YYNGEE. V lost 4 bases, J lost 3 bases, and 13 bases lay in between. The CDR3 length is 14 residues. CDR3 region: CASSPSGGYTEAFF. The CDR3 DNA sequence: TGTGCCAGCAGCCCTTCCGGGGGTTACACTGAAGCTTTCTTT. Supplemented by reference TRBV9 and TRBJ1-1, the full variable domain reads DSGVTQTPKHLITATGQRVTLRCSPRSGDLSVYWYQQSLDQGLQFLIQYYNGEERAKGNILERFSAQQFPDLHSELNLSSLELGDSALYFCASSPSGGYTEAFFGQGTRLTVV.

This clonotype was picked up many times. The rearrangement uses TRBV4-2 and TRBJ2-7; D gene ambiguous. Germline V CDR1 and CDR2: LGHNA, YNFKEQ. Trimming cost V 0 bases and J 4 bases, with 7 bases left between them. CDR3 length: 13 amino acids. CDR3 in amino acids: CASSQDGFYEQYF. The CDR3, as DNA: TGTGCCAGCAGCCAAGATGGGTTTTACGAGCAGTACTTC.

V and J are TRBV5-1 and TRBJ2-1, with 13 nucleotides matching TRBD2. The CDR3 consists of 17 residues. Trimming took 0 bases from V and 9 from J; bases not matched to a gene: 9. In germline, CDR1 is SGHRS, CDR2 YFSETQ. Here the CDR3 reads CASSLGLAGGSRGEQFF. Written as DNA, the CDR3 is TGCGCCAGCAGCTTGGGACTAGCGGGGGGTTCAAGAGGTGAGCAGTTCTTC.

This clonotype showed up many times. The J gene is TRBJ2-3, the V gene TRBV7-2; possible D gene TRBD2, 5 bases. Germline assignment: CDR1 SGHTA and CDR2 FQGNSA. V gave up 3 bases and J gave up 2 bases, with 12 bases separating them. This CDR3 region has 15 residues. The CDR3 region has the DNA TGTGCCAGCAGCTTTGAGGGTGCTGTCACAGATACGCAGTATTTT. Its protein product is CASSFEGAVTDTQYF.

The table lists this clonotype with a few counts. The chain recombines TRBV20-1 with TRBJ1-2, with D unresolved. This CDR3 contains 15 residues. The ends were cut back, 4 bases at V and 6 bases at J, with 21 bases in the middle. Germline CDR1 and CDR2: DFQATT and SNEGSKA (reference sequence). CDR3 bases: TGCAGTGCTACTAAGTCCCAGGTGGCGGATGATGGCTACACCTTC. Its protein is CSATKSQVADDGYTF.

CDR3 in amino acids: CATSSTGMRTDTQYF. DNA for the CDR3: TGTGCCACCAGCAGTACAGGGATGCGCACAGATACGCAGTATTTT. The chain joins TRBV15 to TRBJ2-3, with D tentatively TRBD1 (6 bases). V dropped 3 bases and J dropped 1 base, with 11 bases sitting between them. The germline gives CDR1 LNHNV, CDR2 YYDKDF (reference sequence). This CDR3 comprises 15 residues. The full variable domain, with the rest looked up from reference TRBV15 and TRBJ2-3, is DAMVIQNPRYQVTQFGKPVTLSCSQTLNHNVMYWYQQKSSQAPKLLFHYYDKDFNNEADTPDNFQSRRPNTSFCFLDIRSPGLGDTAMYLCATSSTGMRTDTQYFGPGTRLTVL.

This clonotype occurred a few times. Here the CDR3 reads CAVSREASSYEQYF. CDR3 in DNA: TGTGCCGTGTCGAGGGAGGCGAGCTCCTACGAGCAGTACTTC. The rearrangement joins TRBV10-3 to TRBJ2-7, with D possibly matching TRBD2 (6 bases). Trimming pared 11 bases from V and 0 bases from J, leaving 17 bases between. The V gene's germline CDR1 is ENHRY and CDR2 SYGVKD. CDR3 length: 14 residues.

The V call is TRBV20-1, the J call TRBJ2-7, with TRBD1 identical over 9 bases. This CDR3 spans 16 amino acids. J gave up 2 bases and V 0 bases, and 8 bases lay outside the gene matches. Germline V CDR1 and CDR2: DFQATT, SNEGSKA (reference sequence). DNA for the CDR3: TGCAGTGCTAGAGACCCGGGACAGGGTTTACCCTACGAGCAGTACTTC. It translates to CSARDPGQGLPYEQYF.